These 21 T cell receptor beta chains were sequenced from one sample in a study of cytomegalovirus exposure and HLA in healthy donors. The repertoire was sequenced with immunoSEQ multiplex PCR; TCRdb's copy has only in-frame clones and lacks some. The table shows about 110,000 clones, with around 89% occurring only once. Sequencing was done on a sample of PBMCs. Receptor source: a woman aged 18-29 years in good health and CMV-seropositive.

The genes are TRBV28 and TRBJ2-3, with 7 bases aligning to TRBD1. The germline CDR1 and CDR2 sequences are MDHEN and SYDVKM. The CDR3 is 15 residues long. V dropped 3 bases and J dropped 6; count of bases not matched to a gene: 9. CDR3 loop: CASSFGQVPTDTQYF. In DNA, the CDR3 is TGTGCCAGCAGTTTTGGACAGGTGCCAACCGATACGCAGTATTTT.

The CDR3 region has the DNA TGTGCCAGCCAGGGGGCGGCAGAGGGTGAGCAGTTCTTC. Amino acid sequence: CASQGAAEGEQFF. The V gene is TRBV6-5, the J gene TRBJ2-1; 8 bases match TRBD1. CDR3 length equals 13 residues. V was clipped by 8 bases and J by 9 bases; unmatched bases: 9. The V gene's germline CDR1 is MNHEY and CDR2 SVGAGI.

This clone turned up a few times. The rearrangement uses TRBV5-4 and TRBJ1-2, with D unclear. V was pared by 0 bases and J by 14 bases, with 11 bases between. From germline, CDR1 is SGHNT and CDR2 YYREEE (reference sequence). The CDR3 has 11 residues. This CDR3 is CASSLDGAETF. For the CDR3, the DNA is TGTGCCAGCAGCTTGGACGGCGCGGAGACCTTC.

The V gene is TRBV28, the J gene TRBJ2-2; 9 nucleotides align to TRBD1. CDR1 is MDHEN and CDR2 is SYDVKM in the germline V gene. The CDR3 has 15 residues. V trimming: 5 bases; J trimming: 6 bases; junction bases outside the gene matches: 7. The CDR3 nucleotides are TGTGCCAGCAGTCAGTCCCGGGACAGGGCCGGGGAGCTGTTTTTT. Encoded protein: CASSQSRDRAGELFF.

This clone occurred once. The chain links TRBV7-9 to TRBJ2-5; 12 positions agree with TRBD1. There are 14 residues in the CDR3. V trimming: 6 bases; J trimming: 5 bases; junction bases outside the gene matches: 4. Germline CDR1 reads SEHNR; CDR2 reads FQNEAQ (reference sequence). The CDR3 bases are TGTGCCAGCAGGGGGACAGGGGGCGGGGAGACCCAGTACTTC. Its translation is CASRGTGGGETQYF. Full variable domain (missing parts from reference TRBV7-9 and TRBJ2-5): DTGVSQNPRHKITKRGQNVTFRCDPISEHNRLYWYRQTLGQGPEFLTYFQNEAQLEKSRLLSDRFSAERPKGSFSTLEIQRTEQGDSAMYLCASRGTGGGETQYFGPGTRLLVL.

The chain is built from TRBV5-6 and TRBJ2-5, with 7 bases identical to TRBD1. Germline CDR1 is SGHDT and CDR2 is YYEEEE. This CDR3 has 13 residues. V was pared by 2 bases and J by 3 bases, with 1 base of the junction left unmatched. The CDR3, as DNA: TGTGCCAGCAGCTTCCAGGGGGAAGAGACCCAGTACTTC. It codes for CASSFQGEETQYF.

The chain couples TRBV4-1 to TRBJ2-7; possible D gene TRBD2, 6 bases. V lost 1 base, J lost 3 bases, and 13 bases lay in between. The CDR3 extends over 15 amino acids. CDR1 MGHRA and CDR2 YSYEKL come from the germline V gene. As DNA, the CDR3 is TGCGCCAGCAGCCAAGTACCGGGGGAGAACTACGAGCAGTACTTC. Translation: CASSQVPGENYEQYF.

The CDR3 DNA reads as TGTGCCAGCAGCGAGGACAGGGCCGAACTCTCCTACGAGCAGTACTTC. It translates to CASSEDRAELSYEQYF. The V call is TRBV28, the J call TRBJ2-7; 8 bases are a match to TRBD1. CDR3 length equals 16 residues. J lost 0 bases, V lost 6 bases, and 10 bases had no gene match. In germline, CDR1 is MDHEN, CDR2 SYDVKM.

The rearrangement uses TRBV7-9 and TRBJ2-7; TRBD2 is a possible D gene (6 bases). From germline, CDR1 is SEHNR and CDR2 FQNEAQ (reference sequence). Trimming took off 5 bases at V and 4 bases at J, with 15 bases between the two ends. The CDR3 consists of 14 residues. The CDR3 nucleotides read TGTGCCAGCAGCCCCCCTCTTGCGGGGTACGAGCAGTACTTC. It codes for CASSPPLAGYEQYF.

The genes are TRBV7-8 and TRBJ1-3; no reliable D call. Deletions cut 5 bases from V and 0 bases from J, with 20 bases between. Per the germline V gene, CDR1 is SGHVS and CDR2 is FQNEAQ. The CDR3 is 18 residues long. CDR3 DNA sequence: TGTGCCAGCAGCCGCCGAGGCGGACGGGGAATCTCTGGAAACACCATATATTTT. Protein: CASSRRGGRGISGNTIYF.

This chain connects TRBV7-8 to TRBJ2-2; 8 nucleotides align to TRBD2. The germline gives CDR1 SGHVS, CDR2 FQNEAQ. V lost 5 bases to trimming and J lost 5 bases; unmatched junction nucleotides: 19. The CDR3 totals 19 residues. The CDR3 DNA reads TGTGCCAGCAGCCCAACAAGACTAGCGATCACTCGCGAAACCGGGGAGCTGTTTTTT. Its protein is CASSPTRLAITRETGELFF.

V is TRBV5-4 and J is TRBJ2-5; D perhaps matches TRBD1 (6 bases). Germline lookup yields CDR1 SGHNT and CDR2 YYREEE (reference sequence). This CDR3 is built from 14 residues. Trimming took off 4 bases at V and 2 bases at J, with 12 bases between the two ends. CDR3 sequence reads: CASSIQGNQETQYF. The CDR3 DNA sequence: TGTGCCAGCAGCATACAGGGAAATCAAGAGACCCAGTACTTC.

This clone came up a few times. V gene TRBV6-5 combines with J gene TRBJ1-2, with unresolved D. The CDR3 runs to 14 residues. V shed 5 bases and J shed 6 bases, with 16 bases lying between them. Germline CDR1 MNHEY, CDR2 SVGAGI. CDR3 protein: CASSPKTVFHGYTF. The DNA for the CDR3 is TGTGCCAGCAGTCCCAAAACGGTTTTTCATGGCTACACCTTC.

V usage is TRBV7-2 and J usage is TRBJ2-5; 7 bases fit TRBD2. After removal of 1 base from V and 4 bases from J, the junction contained 3 bases not matched to a gene. The length of the CDR3 is 14 residues. Germline-derived CDR1 and CDR2 are SGHTA and FQGNSA. The CDR3 sequence: CASSLGSGGETQYF. The CDR3 bases are TGTGCCAGCAGCTTAGGGTCGGGGGGAGAGACCCAGTACTTC.

The V gene is TRBV7-2, the J gene TRBJ2-3, with D perhaps matching TRBD1 (6 bases). V lost 5 bases and J lost 6, with 6 bases in between. The germline V gene encodes CDR1 SGHTA and CDR2 FQGNSA. This CDR3 is built from 11 residues. The chain's CDR3 is CASSRGDTQYF. CDR3 nucleotides: TGTGCCAGCAGCAGGGGGGATACGCAGTATTTT.

The chain links TRBV25-1 to TRBJ1-2; D might be TRBD1 (6 bases). V was pared by 6 bases and J by 6 bases, with 11 bases between. CDR1 is MGHDK, CDR2 SYGVNS, per germline. The length of the CDR3 is 12 residues. The CDR3 loop reads CASRQGENGYTF. CDR3 nucleotide sequence: TGTGCCAGCAGACAGGGTGAAAATGGCTACACCTTC.

This sequence joins TRBV18 and TRBJ1-2; possibly TRBD1 for D (5 bases). This CDR3 has 14 amino acids. Trimming took off 2 bases at V and 0 bases at J, with 7 bases between the two ends. Germline values: CDR1 KGHSH, CDR2 LQKENI. CDR3 sequence: CASSPDSSNYGYTF. The CDR3 DNA follows: TGTGCCAGCTCACCAGACAGTTCTAACTATGGCTACACCTTC.

The sample holds one count of this clone. This sequence joins TRBV19 and TRBJ1-5; 7 nucleotides line up with TRBD1. Germline values: CDR1 LNHDA, CDR2 SQIVND (reference sequence). Trimming at V came to 2 bases and at J to 6 bases, leaving 4 bases not matched to a gene. This CDR3 is built from 14 residues. CDR3 region: CASSITGVGQPQHF. In DNA form, the CDR3 reads TGTGCCAGTAGTATAACAGGGGTGGGTCAGCCCCAGCATTTT.

This rearrangement joins TRBV25-1 to TRBJ2-2, with D tentatively TRBD2 (5 bases). Trimming stripped 2 bases from V and 3 bases from J, with 13 bases between. CDR3 size: 16 residues. Germline values: CDR1 MGHDK, CDR2 SYGVNS. The CDR3 sequence is CASSEGREVYTGELFF. The CDR3 DNA reads as TGTGCCAGCAGTGAAGGGAGAGAAGTCTACACCGGGGAGCTGTTTTTT.

V is TRBV7-9 and J is TRBJ2-6; D might be TRBD1 (6 bases). This CDR3 comprises 16 residues. The germline V gene has CDR1 SEHNR and CDR2 FQNEAQ (reference sequence). The germline V and J ends were trimmed by 4 bases and 0 bases, with 10 bases remaining between them. CDR3 in amino acids: CASSSLDSSGANVLTF. The CDR3 DNA is TGTGCCAGCAGCTCCTTGGACAGCTCTGGGGCCAACGTCCTGACTTTC.

The V gene is TRBV27, the J gene TRBJ1-4; 9 bases agree with TRBD1. CDR3 length equals 15 residues. Germline trimming cut 5 bases from V and 6 bases from J; bases unmatched to any gene: 7. The germline V gene encodes CDR1 MNHEY and CDR2 SMNVEV (reference sequence). DNA of the CDR3: TGTGCCAGCAGTACGTCCGGGACAGGGTATGAAAAACTGTTTTTT. This sequence encodes CASSTSGTGYEKLFF. The full variable domain, completed using reference TRBV27 and TRBJ1-4, is EAQVTQNPRYLITVTGKKLTVTCSQNMNHEYMSWYRQDPGLGLRQIYYSMNVEVTDKGDVPEGYKVSRKEKRNFPLILESPSPNQTSLYFCASSTSGTGYEKLFFGSGTQLSVL.